The 18 T cell receptor beta chains below come from one sample, sequenced in a study of T cells after yellow fever vaccination. TCRdb itself ran the 5' RACE reads through MiXCR, one entry per CDR3 protein. The sample lists hundreds of thousands of distinct CDR3 sequences; roughly 12% were seen once. The material sequenced was PBMCs, taken on the day of the yellow fever booster vaccination. Receptors were obtained from a man under 40 who received the YFV17D yellow fever vaccine.

The genes are TRBV18 and TRBJ1-4; D is uncertain. V dropped 3 bases and J dropped 5 bases, with 10 bases sitting between them. The CDR3 has 14 residues. Germline CDR1 and CDR2: KGHSH and LQKENI. CDR3 nucleotide sequence: TGTGCCAGCTCACCGGGTCAGTTCAATGAAAAACTGTTTTTT. It yields the protein CASSPGQFNEKLFF. The full variable domain, rest sourced from reference TRBV18 and TRBJ1-4, is NAGVMQNPRHLVRRRGQEARLRCSPMKGHSHVYWYRQLPEEGLKFMVYLQKENIIDESGMPKERFSAEFPKEGPSILRIQQVVRGDSAAYFCASSPGQFNEKLFFGSGTQLSVL.

This clonotype has only a few counts. The chain recombines TRBV21-1 with TRBJ2-7; the D call in the table, TRBD1, was not verified against the DNA. TRBV21-1 is noted as a pseudogene. The CDR3 extends over 13 amino acids. DNA for the CDR3: TGTGCCAGCAGCGCGGGCAGGGTTCACGAGCAGTACTTC. This sequence encodes CASSAGRVHEQYF.

This clonotype appeared many times. The V gene is TRBV12-3 or TRBV12-4, the J gene TRBJ2-2; 7 bases agree with TRBD2. Losses at the gene ends were 5 bases for V and 7 bases for J; bases not matched to a gene: 7. CDR3 length: 14 residues. In DNA, the CDR3 is TGTGCCAGCAGTGCGGGAGCGGGTCACGGGGAGCTGTTTTTT. Amino acid sequence: CASSAGAGHGELFF.

This clonotype was detected only a few times. The rearrangement uses TRBV19 and TRBJ2-1; D is tentatively TRBD1 or TRBD2 (5 bases each). The CDR3 is 13 amino acids. The V gene lost 1 base and the J gene lost 5 bases, with 6 bases spanning the gap. Germline V gene data show CDR1 as LNHDA and CDR2 as SQIVND (reference sequence). CDR3 in DNA: TGTGCCAGTAGTATAGGAGGGGACAATGAGCAGTTCTTC. Its protein is CASSIGGDNEQFF.

This clonotype came up many times. The chain has TRBV12-3 or TRBV12-4 and TRBJ2-7, with 10 bases matching TRBD2. V dropped 5 bases and J dropped 6; count of bases not matched to a gene: 7. The CDR3 is 14 amino acids. CDR3 DNA sequence: TGTGCCAGCAGTCCTTCTAGCGGGAGTAGCGAGCAGTACTTC. Translation gives CASSPSSGSSEQYF.

CDR3 nucleotide sequence: TGTGCCAGCAGCTTCCCCGCTAGCGGGTGGGGAGATACGCAGTATTTT. Its protein is CASSFPASGWGDTQYF. The chain is built from TRBV7-8 and TRBJ2-3; 8 bases fit TRBD2. The CDR3 runs to 16 residues. Germline CDR1 SGHVS, CDR2 FQNEAQ. Losses at the gene ends were 3 bases for V and 5 bases for J; bases not matched to a gene: 10.

This clonotype has a count of ten or more. J is TRBJ2-5 and V is TRBV7-9, with 10 bases aligning to TRBD2. This CDR3 spans 15 amino acids. V shed 0 bases, J shed 4 bases, and the junction held 2 bases outside the gene matches. The germline gives CDR1 SEHNR, CDR2 FQNEAQ (reference sequence). Here the CDR3 DNA reads TGTGCCAGCAGCTTAGCAGCTAGCGGGGGAGAGACCCAGTACTTC. Translation: CASSLAASGGETQYF.

This chain joins TRBV27 and TRBJ2-1, with D unclear. Trimming removed 4 bases from V and 5 bases from J, with 6 bases in between. The CDR3 contains 12 residues. CDR1 MNHEY and CDR2 SMNVEV come from the germline V gene (reference sequence). CDR3 nucleotides: TGTGCCAGCAGTTCCATAAACAATGAGCAGTTCTTC. This encodes CASSSINNEQFF.

V gene TRBV24-1 combines with J gene TRBJ2-1, with TRBD1 matching over 7 bases. The J segment lost 6 bases and the V segment lost 3 bases, leaving 7 bases of the junction unmatched. In germline, CDR1 is KGHDR, CDR2 SFDVKD. This CDR3 is built from 15 residues. CDR3 sequence reads: CATSDPDRVGNEQFF. DNA for the CDR3: TGTGCCACCAGTGATCCCGACAGGGTGGGCAATGAGCAGTTCTTC.

This chain joins TRBV20-1 and TRBJ2-7; 7 bases map to TRBD2. Unmatched junction bases numbered 15, after V lost 5 bases and J lost 5 bases. Germline CDR1 DFQATT, CDR2 SNEGSKA (reference sequence). This CDR3 has 15 residues. The CDR3 DNA sequence: TGCAGTGCTCCCCTCTCTGGCGGGAGTATCGACGAGCAGTACTTC. This codes for CSAPLSGGSIDEQYF.

This clonotype showed up just a few times. The V and J genes are TRBV30 and TRBJ2-7; D is unresolved. This CDR3 has 13 amino acids. Germline lookup yields CDR1 GTSNPN and CDR2 SVGIG (reference sequence). Trimming cost V 0 bases and J 3 bases, with 9 bases left between them. CDR3 sequence reads: CAWSVGPYYEQYF. The CDR3 bases are TGTGCCTGGAGTGTAGGACCGTACTACGAGCAGTACTTC.

This clonotype has a handful of counts. The chain combines TRBV20-1 with TRBJ2-1; unclear D gene. The length of the CDR3 is 16 residues. Trimming removed 0 bases at V and 1 base at J, with 13 bases between. The V gene's germline CDR1 is DFQATT and CDR2 SNEGSKA (reference sequence). For the CDR3, the DNA is TGCAGTGCTAGAGATTTGAACGGAGAATCCTACAATGAGCAGTTCTTC. It encodes CSARDLNGESYNEQFF.

The chain recombines TRBV6-1 with TRBJ2-5; D is possibly TRBD1 (5 bases). The V gene lost 10 bases and the J gene lost 5 bases, with 23 bases spanning the gap. CDR3 length: 15 amino acids. Germline assignment: CDR1 MNHNS and CDR2 SASEGT. In DNA, the CDR3 is TGTGCCATCCACAAACAGGCTAGGTTCAGGGAGACCCAGTACTTC. Protein sequence: CAIHKQARFRETQYF.

Only a few counts were recorded for this clonotype. The rearrangement joins TRBV20-1 to TRBJ2-5; D assignment may be TRBD1 or TRBD2 (5 bases each). The germline V and J ends were trimmed by 4 bases and 5 bases, with 17 bases remaining between them. Germline values: CDR1 DFQATT, CDR2 SNEGSKA (reference sequence). The CDR3 has 14 amino acids. The CDR3 region is CSANRGGRAETQYF. The CDR3 DNA follows: TGCAGTGCTAATAGGGGCGGGCGGGCGGAGACCCAGTACTTC.

This clonotype came up a few times. One end of the junction does not line up with germline, which may come from a read error. The rearrangement joins TRBV15 to TRBJ2-6; D remains ambiguous. Germline CDR1 and CDR2: LNHNV and YYDKDF (reference sequence). CDR3 length equals 16 residues. The CDR3 is CATSNGRHPGANVLTF. CDR3 coding DNA: TGTGCCACCAGCAACGGTCGTCACCCTGGAGCCAACGTCCTGACTTTC.

This chain uses TRBV12-3 or TRBV12-4 with TRBJ2-7; 9 bases are a match to TRBD1. This CDR3 has 12 residues. The ends lost 5 bases at V and 9 bases at J; junction bases unmatched: 5. In nucleotides, the CDR3 is TGTGCCAGCAGTCGGACAGGGGATAGGCAGTACTTC. As protein: CASSRTGDRQYF.

V gene TRBV25-1 combines with J gene TRBJ2-7, with D tentatively TRBD1 (5 bases). Germline V gives CDR1 MGHDK, CDR2 SYGVNS. The CDR3 has 14 amino acids. Trimming removed 2 bases from V and 0 bases from J, with 8 bases in between. The CDR3 reads CASSELDSSYEQYF. The DNA of the CDR3 is TGTGCCAGCAGTGAACTAGACAGCTCCTACGAGCAGTACTTC.

This clonotype has only a few counts. The V gene is TRBV6-2 or TRBV6-3, the J gene TRBJ1-5; D gene ambiguous. The CDR3 has 17 amino acids. CDR1 is MNHEY and CDR2 is SVGEGT in the germline V gene. The V end was cut by 4 bases, the J end by 0 bases, with 16 bases between. This CDR3 is CASSSTGDLLSNQPQHF. CDR3 coding DNA: TGTGCCAGCAGTTCGACTGGGGATCTCCTTAGCAATCAGCCCCAGCATTTT.